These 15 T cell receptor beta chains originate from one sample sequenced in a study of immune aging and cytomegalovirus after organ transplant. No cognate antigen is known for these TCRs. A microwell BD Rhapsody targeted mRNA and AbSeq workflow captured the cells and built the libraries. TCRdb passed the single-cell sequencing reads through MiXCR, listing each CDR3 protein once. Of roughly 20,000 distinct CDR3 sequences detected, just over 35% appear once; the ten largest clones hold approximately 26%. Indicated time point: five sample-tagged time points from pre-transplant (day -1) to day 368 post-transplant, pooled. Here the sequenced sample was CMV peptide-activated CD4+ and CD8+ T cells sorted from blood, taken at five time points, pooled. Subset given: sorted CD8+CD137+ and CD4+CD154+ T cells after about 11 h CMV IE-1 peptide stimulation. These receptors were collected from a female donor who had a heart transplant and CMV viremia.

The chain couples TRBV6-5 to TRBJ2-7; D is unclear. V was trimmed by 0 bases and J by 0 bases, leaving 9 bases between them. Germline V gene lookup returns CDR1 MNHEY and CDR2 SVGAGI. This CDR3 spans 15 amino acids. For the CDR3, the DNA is TGTGCCAGCAGTTACTCGAAGCTGATCTCCTACGAGCAGTACTTC. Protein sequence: CASSYSKLISYEQYF.

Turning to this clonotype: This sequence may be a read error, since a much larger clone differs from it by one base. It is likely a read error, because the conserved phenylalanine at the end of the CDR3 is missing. CDR3 DNA: TGCGCCAGCAGTGGGGACATTCCCAATCTCCACCTT. It translates to CASSGDIPNLHL. The gene calls are TRBV10-1 and TRBJ1-6, with D possibly TRBD1 on 6 matching bases. Germline CDR1 WNHNN, CDR2 SYGVQD (reference sequence). The CDR3 covers 12 residues. V was clipped by 4 bases and J by 16 bases, with 14 bases between them.

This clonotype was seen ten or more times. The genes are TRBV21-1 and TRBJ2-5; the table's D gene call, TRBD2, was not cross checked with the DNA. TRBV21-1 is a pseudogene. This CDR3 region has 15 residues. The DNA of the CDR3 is TGTGCCAGCTTAACTAGCGGGAGCTCGCAAGAGACCCAGTACTTC. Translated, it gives CASLTSGSSQETQYF.

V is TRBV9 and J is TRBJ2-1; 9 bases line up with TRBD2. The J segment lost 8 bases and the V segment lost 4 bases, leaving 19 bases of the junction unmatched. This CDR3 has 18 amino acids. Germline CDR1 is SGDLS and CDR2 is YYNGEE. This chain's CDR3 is CASSSPVPSGKGRDEQFF. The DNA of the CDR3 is TGTGCCAGCAGCTCTCCCGTCCCTAGCGGGAAGGGACGGGATGAGCAGTTCTTC. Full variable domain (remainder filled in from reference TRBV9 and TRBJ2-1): DSGVTQTPKHLITATGQRVTLRCSPRSGDLSVYWYQQSLDQGLQFLIQYYNGEERAKGNILERFSAQQFPDLHSELNLSSLELGDSALYFCASSSPVPSGKGRDEQFFGPGTRLTVL.

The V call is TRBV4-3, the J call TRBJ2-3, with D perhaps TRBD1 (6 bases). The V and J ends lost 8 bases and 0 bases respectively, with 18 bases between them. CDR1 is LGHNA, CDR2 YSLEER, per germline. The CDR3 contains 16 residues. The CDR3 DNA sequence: TGCGCCAGCCTACTATGGACAGAATTTAGCACAGATACGCAGTATTTT. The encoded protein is CASLLWTEFSTDTQYF.

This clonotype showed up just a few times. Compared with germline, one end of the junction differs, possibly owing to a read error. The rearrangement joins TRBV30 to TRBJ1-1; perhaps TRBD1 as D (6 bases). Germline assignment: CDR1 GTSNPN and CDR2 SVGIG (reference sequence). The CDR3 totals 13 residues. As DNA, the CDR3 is TGTGCCTGGAGTGGGCAGGGGAGCACTGGAGCTTTCTTT. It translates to CAWSGQGSTGAFF.

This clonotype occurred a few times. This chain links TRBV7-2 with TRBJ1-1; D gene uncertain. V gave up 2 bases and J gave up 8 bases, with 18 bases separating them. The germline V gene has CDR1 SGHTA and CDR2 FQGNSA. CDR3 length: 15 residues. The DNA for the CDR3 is TGTGCCAGCAGCTTAAGGTCCGCAATGAGCACCGAAGCTTTCTTT. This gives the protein CASSLRSAMSTEAFF.

The CDR3 DNA is TGTGCCAGCAGTCGGAGCGGGGGGATGGTTGAGCAGTTCTTC. This codes for CASSRSGGMVEQFF. The chain joins TRBV25-1 to TRBJ2-1, with 9 bases aligning to TRBD2. CDR1 MGHDK and CDR2 SYGVNS come from the germline V gene. The CDR3 is 14 residues long. Losses at the gene ends were 5 bases for V and 9 bases for J; bases not matched to a gene: 8.

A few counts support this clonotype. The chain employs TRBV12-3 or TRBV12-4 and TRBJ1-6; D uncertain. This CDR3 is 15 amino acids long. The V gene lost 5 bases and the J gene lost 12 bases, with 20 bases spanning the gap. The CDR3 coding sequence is TGTGCCAGCAGTCCCATTCAAGGTGGTATCGGACCCCTCCACTTT. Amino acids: CASSPIQGGIGPLHF.

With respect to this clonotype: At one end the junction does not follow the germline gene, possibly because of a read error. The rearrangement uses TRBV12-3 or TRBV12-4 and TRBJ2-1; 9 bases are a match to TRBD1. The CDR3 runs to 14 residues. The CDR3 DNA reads TGTGCCAGCGGTTTCCGGGACAGGGATAGTGAGCAGTTCTTC. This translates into CASGFRDRDSEQFF.

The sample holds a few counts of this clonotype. CDR3 protein: CASSLRWGRLRNTGELFF. The CDR3 DNA reads TGTGCCAGCAGCCTCCGCTGGGGGCGGCTAAGGAACACCGGGGAGCTGTTTTTT. The V and J genes are TRBV3-1 and TRBJ2-2; perhaps TRBD1 as D (6 bases). CDR1 is LGHDT, CDR2 YNNKEL, per germline (reference sequence). The CDR3 is made up of 18 amino acids. Trimming removed 4 bases from V and 1 base from J, with 19 bases in between.

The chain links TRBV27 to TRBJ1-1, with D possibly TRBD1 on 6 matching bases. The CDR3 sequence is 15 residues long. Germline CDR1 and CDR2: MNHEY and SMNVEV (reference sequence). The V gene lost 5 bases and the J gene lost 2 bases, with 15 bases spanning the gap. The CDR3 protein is CASSQTTGLNTEAFF. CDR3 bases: TGTGCCAGCAGTCAAACGACAGGTTTAAACACTGAAGCTTTCTTT.

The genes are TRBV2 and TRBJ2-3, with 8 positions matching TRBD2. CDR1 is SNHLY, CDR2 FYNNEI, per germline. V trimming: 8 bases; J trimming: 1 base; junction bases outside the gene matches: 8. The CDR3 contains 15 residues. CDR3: CASGPRAGGTDTQYF. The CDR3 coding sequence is TGTGCCAGCGGCCCTCGAGCGGGGGGCACAGATACGCAGTATTTT.

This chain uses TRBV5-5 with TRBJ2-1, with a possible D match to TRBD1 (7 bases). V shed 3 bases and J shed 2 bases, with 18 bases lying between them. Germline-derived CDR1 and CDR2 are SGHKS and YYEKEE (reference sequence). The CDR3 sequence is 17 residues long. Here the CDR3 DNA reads TGTGCCAGCAGCTCGCCCCAGGGGGGCCGGACCTACAATGAGCAGTTCTTC. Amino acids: CASSSPQGGRTYNEQFF.

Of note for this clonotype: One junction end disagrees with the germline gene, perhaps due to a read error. CDR3 coding DNA: TGCAGTGCTAGAGAAGGGACTCCTAGGCTAGATACGCAGCGTTTT. Protein sequence: CSAREGTPRLDTQRF. The gene calls are TRBV20-1 and TRBJ2-3; D might be TRBD2 (6 bases). Germline-derived CDR1 and CDR2 are DFQATT and SNEGSKA (reference sequence). This CDR3 region has 15 residues.